The rows below give T cell receptor beta chains drawn from one sample of a study of tumor-infiltrating lymphocytes in oesophageal squamous cell carcinoma. TCRdb analysed the PCR reads with MiXCR anew, one entry per CDR3 protein. The table shows nearly 11,000 distinct CDR3 sequences, with about 47% occurring only once. Sequenced sample: esophageal tumor tissue. The receptors were sampled from a female donor with esophageal squamous cell carcinoma. Both conserved end residues are part of each CDR3. D genes are given only for firm matches. Clone size appears in some rows only: once, few, many, or a class for an expanded clone.

D	V	J	size	DNA	CDR3
TRBD2	TRBV18	TRBJ2-7	-	TGTGCCAGCTCACCGAGTAGCGGGAACTACGAGCAGTACTTC	CASSPSSGNYEQYF
-	TRBV7-9	TRBJ2-5	-	TGTGCCAGCAGCTTAGGACAAATAAGGAAAGAGAACCAGTACTTC	CASSLGQIRKENQYF
TRBD1	TRBV7-2	TRBJ2-5	few	TGTGCCAGCAGCGCGTACAGGGGCGGGTGGCAAGAGACCCAGTACTTC	CASSAYRGGWQETQYF
TRBD2	TRBV7-9	TRBJ2-1	few	TGTGCCAGCAGCCCGAGTAGCGGGAGGGCCAAGAATGAGCAGTTCTTC	CASSPSSGRAKNEQFF
-	TRBV12-3/TRBV12-4	TRBJ2-5	-	TGTGCCAGCAACGGAGGGGTCTTAGAGACCCAGTACTTC	CASNGGVLETQYF
-	TRBV6-6	TRBJ2-7	-	TGTGCCAGCAGTTGGTCCAGCTCCTACAATGAGCAGTACTTC	CASSWSSSYNEQYF
TRBD2	TRBV5-3	TRBJ2-5	-	TGTGCCAGCAGCTTAACCGGGACTAGCGCCGAGACCCAGTACTTC	CASSLTGTSAETQYF
-	TRBV5-1	TRBJ1-4	many	TGCGCCAGCAGCTTGGGCACAGGGATTGAAAAACTGTTTTTT	CASSLGTGIEKLFF
TRBD1	TRBV5-6	TRBJ1-3	many	TGTGCCAGCAGCTACAACAGGGGAAGAAACACCATATATTTT	CASSYNRGRNTIYF
TRBD2	TRBV11-1	TRBJ2-5	many	TGTGCCAGCAGCGTGGGACTAGTTAATGAGCAGTACTTC	CASSVGLVNEQYF
TRBD1	TRBV10-3	TRBJ2-5	-	TGTGCCATCAGTGCCCCTGGACAGGCTAAGGAGACCCAGTACTTC	CAISAPGQAKETQYF
-	TRBV7-2	TRBJ2-7	-	TGTGCCAGCAGCTTAGCGGCTGGGGGACCATACGAGCAGTACTTC	CASSLAAGGPYEQYF
TRBD2	TRBV13	TRBJ2-7	-	TGTGCCAGCAGCTCACGGAAGGATCTGACTAGCGGGGGGCCTGGAGAGCAGTACTTC	CASSSRKDLTSGGPGEQYF
TRBD2	TRBV7-2	TRBJ2-4	once	TGTGCCAGCAGCTCCTCCGGGACTAGCGGGGGCAATGAGCAGTACTTC	CASSSSGTSGGNEQYF
-	TRBV6-1	TRBJ2-7	-	TGTGCCAGCAAGTCAGGACACAACTACGAGCAGTACTTC	CASKSGHNYEQYF
TRBD1	TRBV2	TRBJ1-1	-	TGTGCCAGCAGGGTATCCAGGGGGCCAACTGAAGCTTTCTTT	CASRVSRGPTEAFF
-	TRBV28	TRBJ2-4	-	TGTGCCAGCAGTGGCCGGTACACCGGGGAGCTGTACTTC	CASSGRYTGELYF
-	TRBV11-1	TRBJ1-5	-	TGTGCCAGCAGCTACACAGGGTCCGATCAGCCCCAGCATTTT	CASSYTGSDQPQHF
-	TRBV6-1	TRBJ2-3	-	TGTGCCAGCAGTGAGGAGCCTTACCAAGCCGATACGCAGTATTTT	CASSEEPYQADTQYF